The rows below give T cell receptor beta chains drawn from one sample of a study of cytomegalovirus exposure and HLA in healthy donors. The repertoire was sequenced with immunoSEQ multiplex PCR; TCRdb's copy has only in-frame clones and lacks some. The sample gives 180,000 or so clones, around 80% of which show up once; approximately 2.2% is in the top ten. Sequences were obtained from PBMCs. All receptors derive from a woman between 50 and 59 years old in good health and CMV-seronegative. Each CDR3 is given with its conserved first and last residue. The order of the fields is D gene, clone size, J gene, V gene, CDR3 protein, CDR3 DNA. D genes are given only for firm matches. Expanded clones are given a class, and other clones once, few, many or no size at all.

>TRBD2|NA|TRBJ2-3|TRBV29-1
CSVTYLSAGVGDTQYF
TGCAGCGTTACGTACCTAAGCGCGGGAGTGGGTGATACGCAGTATTTT
>NA|NA|TRBJ1-5|TRBV30
CACVNQPQHF
TGTGCCTGCGTAAATCAGCCCCAGCATTTT
>NA|NA|TRBJ2-5|TRBV11-3
CASSTDGQETQYF
TGTGCCAGCAGCACCGACGGGCAAGAGACCCAGTACTTC
>TRBD1|NA|TRBJ2-7|TRBV7-2
CASSWGQGRSEQYF
TGTGCCAGCAGCTGGGGACAGGGTCGCTCCGAGCAGTACTTC
>NA|NA|TRBJ2-7|TRBV7-2
CASSLSLLNSYEQYF
TGTGCCAGCAGCTTATCGCTACTTAACTCCTACGAGCAGTACTTC
>NA|NA|TRBJ1-2|TRBV6-1
CASSEGAGNYGYTF
TGTGCCAGCAGTGAAGGGGCAGGGAACTATGGCTACACCTTC
>NA|NA|TRBJ1-1|TRBV7-2
CASSLFPDISSEAFF
TGTGCCAGCAGCTTATTCCCTGACATTTCCTCTGAAGCTTTCTTT
>TRBD1|NA|TRBJ2-1|TRBV5-1
CASSLTGDDEQFF
TGCGCCAGCAGCTTAACAGGGGACGATGAGCAGTTCTTC
>NA|NA|TRBJ2-2|TRBV7-6
CASSSTGTPTGELFF
TGTGCCAGCAGCTCGACCGGGACACCTACCGGGGAGCTGTTTTTT
>NA|NA|TRBJ1-1|TRBV19
CASRQDTEAFF
TGTGCCAGTAGGCAGGACACTGAAGCTTTCTTT
>TRBD2|NA|TRBJ2-7|TRBV10-2
CASRTSGSIYEQYF
TGCGCCAGCAGAACTAGCGGGAGCATCTACGAGCAGTACTTC
>NA|NA|TRBJ1-6|TRBV28
CASSWERDSPLHF
TGTGCCAGCAGTTGGGAGAGGGATTCACCCCTCCACTTT
>TRBD1|few|TRBJ1-2|TRBV5-5
CASSLRDSFYGYTF
TGTGCCAGCAGCTTGAGGGACAGCTTTTATGGCTACACCTTC
>TRBD1|NA|TRBJ1-3|TRBV6-1
CASSEISGGAAGNTIYF
TGTGCCAGCAGTGAAATCTCAGGGGGCGCCGCTGGAAACACCATATATTTT
>TRBD1|few|TRBJ1-6|TRBV25-1
CASSEYGTGKSPLHF
TGTGCCAGCAGTGAATATGGGACAGGGAAGTCACCCCTCCACTTT
>TRBD1|NA|TRBJ1-1|TRBV28
CASSLRTGYTEAFF
TGTGCCAGCAGTTTAAGGACAGGGTACACTGAAGCTTTCTTT
>NA|NA|TRBJ2-3|TRBV10-3
CAIRPGLSTDTQYF
TGTGCCATCAGGCCGGGACTCAGCACAGATACGCAGTATTTT
>NA|once|TRBJ2-4|TRBV15
CATSRDLQDIQYF
TGTGCCACCAGCAGAGATTTACAGGACATTCAGTACTTC
>TRBD2|NA|TRBJ2-1|TRBV5-4
CASSLETSGYNEQFF
TGTGCCAGCAGCTTGGAGACTAGCGGGTACAATGAGCAGTTCTTC
>NA|NA|TRBJ2-2|TRBV7-6
CASSLSGLTNTGELFF
TGTGCCAGCAGCCTGAGCGGACTAACCAACACCGGGGAGCTGTTTTTT
>TRBD2|few|TRBJ2-1|TRBV7-3
CASSLTLGTSRNEQFF
TGTGCCAGCAGCTTAACGCTGGGGACTAGCCGCAATGAGCAGTTCTTC
>NA|NA|TRBJ1-5|TRBV4-1
CASSHAGAFSQPQHF
TGCGCCAGCAGCCATGCTGGGGCCTTCTCCCAGCCCCAGCATTTT
>TRBD2|NA|TRBJ2-3|TRBV5-6
CASSLGGRADTQYF
TGTGCCAGCAGCTTGGGCGGGAGGGCAGATACGCAGTATTTT
>TRBD2|NA|TRBJ2-1|TRBV11-2
CASSPGGGANEQFF
TGTGCCAGCAGTCCGGGCGGGGGGGCAAATGAGCAGTTCTTC
>TRBD1|NA|TRBJ2-7|TRBV6-1
CASYSVDRGYEQYF
TGTGCCAGCTATTCGGTGGACAGGGGGTACGAGCAGTACTTC
>TRBD2|NA|TRBJ2-7|TRBV7-2
CASSAGGSYEQYF
TGTGCCAGCAGTGCGGGGGGTTCCTACGAGCAGTACTTC
>TRBD1|NA|TRBJ1-6|TRBV5-1
CASSLEVTGNSPLHF
TGCGCCAGCAGCTTGGAAGTGACAGGGAATTCACCCCTCCACTTT
>NA|NA|TRBJ2-5|TRBV6-5
CASSSIGASKETQYF
TGTGCCAGCAGCTCCATTGGGGCGTCCAAGGAGACCCAGTACTTC
>TRBD1|NA|TRBJ1-6|TRBV19
CASSSGTGVANSPLHF
TGTGCCAGTAGTAGCGGGACAGGGGTGGCCAATTCACCCCTCCACTTT
>NA|once|TRBJ1-6|TRBV18
CASSPQSDSPLHF
TGTGCCAGCTCACCCCAAAGCGATTCACCCCTCCACTTT
>TRBD1|NA|TRBJ1-2|TRBV4-1
CASSHPMGTAGYTF
TGCGCCAGCAGCCATCCTATGGGGACAGCTGGCTACACCTTC
>NA|NA|TRBJ1-2|TRBV9
CASSEHRDNYGYTF
TGTGCCAGCAGCGAACACCGGGATAACTATGGCTACACCTTC
>TRBD1|NA|TRBJ2-6|TRBV19
CASSIKTRGHGPSGANVLTF
TGTGCCAGTAGTATTAAGACGAGGGGGCATGGACCCTCTGGGGCCAACGTCCTGACTTTC